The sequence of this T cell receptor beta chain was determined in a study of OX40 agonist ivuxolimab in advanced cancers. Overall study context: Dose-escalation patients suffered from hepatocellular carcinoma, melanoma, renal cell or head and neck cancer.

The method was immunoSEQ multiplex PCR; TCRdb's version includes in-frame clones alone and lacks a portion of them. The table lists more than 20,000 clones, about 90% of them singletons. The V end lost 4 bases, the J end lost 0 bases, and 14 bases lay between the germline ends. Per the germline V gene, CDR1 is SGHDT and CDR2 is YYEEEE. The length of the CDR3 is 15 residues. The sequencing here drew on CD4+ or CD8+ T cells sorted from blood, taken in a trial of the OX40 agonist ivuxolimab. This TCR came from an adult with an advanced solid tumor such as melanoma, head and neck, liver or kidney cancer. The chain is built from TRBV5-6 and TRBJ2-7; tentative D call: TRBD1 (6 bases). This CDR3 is CASSVGQPGSYEQYF. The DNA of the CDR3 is TGTGCCAGCAGCGTCGGACAGCCTGGCTCCTACGAGCAGTACTTC.